This TCR beta chain was identified during a study of blood T cell repertoires in COVID-19. Study in general: Symptom resolution, clearance, or two negative PCRs marked the recovered donors of Cohort 3.

All enrollees were about 18 to 100 years old and from about 24 US areas. Participants reported their clinical history, and cohort assignment relied on those reports. In the authors' workflow: It was from reference gene primer amplification that nucleated cell counts were estimated. TCRdb's copy holds only in-frame clones and misses some; the assay was immunoSEQ multiplex PCR. V, J and clone size reflect that table, while D and trimming were determined from the DNA. The table lists hundreds of thousands of clones, approximately 87% of them singletons, with 3.1% in the top ten. Trimming took 6 bases from V and 8 from J, leaving 16 bases between them. Per germline, CDR1 SQVTM and CDR2 ANQGSEA. The CDR3 length is 13 residues.

The sample was PBMCs or T cells enriched from blood (not recorded which). The chain combines TRBV29-1 with TRBJ1-4; D unclear. The receptor was isolated from a woman in her fifties or sixties in a cohort exposed to, infected with or recovered from COVID-19 (not recorded which). The CDR3 loop reads CSVLGSSREKLFF. CDR3 DNA sequence: TGCAGCGTCCTTGGGTCGAGCAGGGAAAAACTGTTTTTT.